This T cell receptor beta chain is drawn from a study of T cells expressing NK-cell markers. Overall study context: Beta-chain profiling covered CD3+CD56+NKG2C+, CD3+CD56+NKG2C- and CD3+CD56-NKG2C+ sorted subsets. Eight donors were sequenced, of whom seven were HCMV-seropositive, while the remaining one was HCMV-seronegative.

Whole-study findings and limits: Dominant NKG2C+ clonotypes were found to form about 1.0-7.5% of CD8+ T cells in five to seven donors.

TCRdb reprocessed the 5' RACE reads and stores each CDR3 protein as one record, lacking DNA. Its clone listing holds about 32,000 distinct CDR3 sequences. Germline values: CDR1 SEHNR, CDR2 FQNEAQ (reference sequence). The CDR3 sequence is 15 residues long. About this clonotype: Its specificity is unknown.

The V and J genes are TRBV7-9 and TRBJ2-7; TCRdb reports TRBD1, a call that lacks DNA to check it against. Sequenced material: blood T cells: a sorted CD56 or NKG2C T cell subset, CD4+ or CD8+ T cells, or bulk PBMC T cells (not recorded which). The receptor was derived from a woman aged 18 to 75 in good health. The chain's CDR3 is CASISSGTGVYEQYF.